The 21 T cell receptor beta chains below all came from one sample that was sequenced in a study of blood T cell repertoires in COVID-19. The data were produced by immunoSEQ multiplex PCR, yet TCRdb's version contains in-frame clones alone and is incomplete. The table lists some 200,000 clones, less than 90% of them singletons, with 11% in the top ten. Sample: peripheral blood. The receptors were gathered from an older woman with COVID-19, enrolled during active disease.

The chain combines TRBV20-1 with TRBJ2-7; TRBD2 is a possible D gene (5 bases). Germline V gene lookup returns CDR1 DFQATT and CDR2 SNEGSKA (reference sequence). The CDR3 contains 13 residues. V lost 3 bases, J lost 0 bases, and 9 bases lay in between. The CDR3 nucleotides are TGCAGTGCTAGTGGACTCCTCTCCTACGAGCAGTACTTC. It yields the protein CSASGLLSYEQYF.

This clone showed up just once. V and J are TRBV12-3 or TRBV12-4 and TRBJ1-1, with D uncertain. V dropped 4 bases and J dropped 10 bases, with 13 bases sitting between them. CDR3 length equals 12 residues. In nucleotides, the CDR3 is TGTGCCAGCAGTTCGGGTAGATCGGGAGCTTTCTTT. Protein sequence: CASSSGRSGAFF.

The chain employs TRBV28 and TRBJ2-1; 8 positions match TRBD1. V gave up 2 bases and J gave up 9 bases; unmatched junction bases: 3. This CDR3 has 13 amino acids. Per the germline V gene, CDR1 is MDHEN and CDR2 is SYDVKM. The CDR3 sequence: CASSLTGGIEQFF. CDR3 in DNA: TGTGCCAGCAGTTTAACAGGGGGAATTGAGCAGTTCTTC.

This chain joins TRBV5-4 and TRBJ1-3; TRBD1 matches at 11 bases. The ends lost 3 bases at V and 3 bases at J; junction bases unmatched: 2. The germline gives CDR1 SGHNT, CDR2 YYREEE (reference sequence). The CDR3 extends over 15 amino acids. The CDR3 DNA reads TGTGCCAGCAGCTGGACAGGGGGCTTTGGAAACACCATATATTTT. As protein: CASSWTGGFGNTIYF.

The chain recombines TRBV3-1 (or the pseudogene TRBV3-2) with TRBJ2-7, with TRBD2 as a possible D gene (6 bases). The CDR3 has 15 residues. V was trimmed by 1 base and J by 0 bases, leaving 10 bases between them. In germline, CDR1 is LGHDT, CDR2 YNNKEL (reference sequence). CDR3 coding DNA: TGTGCCAGCAGCCAAGGGCTAGCGCGCTCCTACGAGCAGTACTTC. Its protein is CASSQGLARSYEQYF.

V usage is TRBV30 and J usage is TRBJ2-7; no clear D gene. This CDR3 has 12 residues. The germline gives CDR1 GTSNPN, CDR2 SVGIG (reference sequence). V gave up 0 bases and J gave up 3 bases, with 6 bases separating them. The CDR3 bases are TGTGCCTGGAGTGTTTCCAGCTACGAGCAGTACTTC. This encodes CAWSVSSYEQYF. The variable domain in full, completed from reference TRBV30 and TRBJ2-7, reads SQTIHQWPATLVQPVGSPLSLECTVEGTSNPNLYWYRQAAGRGLQLLFYSVGIGQISSEVPQNLSASRPQDRQFILSSKKLLLSDSGFYLCAWSVSSYEQYFGPGTRLTVT.

This clone was recorded only once. J is TRBJ2-2 and V is TRBV5-1; 13 nucleotides agree with TRBD2. Germline V gives CDR1 SGHRS, CDR2 YFSETQ. The ends lost 4 bases at V and 8 bases at J; junction bases unmatched: 5. This CDR3 is 15 amino acids long. CDR3 nucleotide sequence: TGCGCCAGCAGCACAGGACTAGCGGGAGAAGGGGAGCTGTTTTTT. Translating it yields CASSTGLAGEGELFF.

The chain has TRBV9 and TRBJ2-7; perhaps TRBD2 as D (6 bases). Germline V lookup: CDR1 SGDLS, CDR2 YYNGEE. The CDR3 totals 15 residues. Trimming took 2 bases from V and 2 from J, leaving 14 bases between them. CDR3 bases: TGTGCCAGCAGCGTTCGAGCGGGCCTAACCTACGAGCAGTACTTC. Amino acid sequence: CASSVRAGLTYEQYF.

There are a few counts of this clone. The V and J genes are TRBV7-9 and TRBJ2-5; no definite D call. V was pared by 8 bases and J by 2 bases, with 6 bases between. There are 11 residues in the CDR3. Germline V gives CDR1 SEHNR, CDR2 FQNEAQ (reference sequence). Here the CDR3 reads CASGQQETQYF. CDR3 nucleotides: TGTGCCAGCGGGCAGCAAGAGACCCAGTACTTC.

The chain recombines TRBV24-1 with TRBJ2-5; possibly TRBD2 for D (7 bases). V lost 3 bases, J lost 4 bases, and 14 bases lay in between. Germline CDR1 is KGHDR and CDR2 is SFDVKD. The CDR3 loop spans 15 amino acids. The CDR3 region is CATSDPRGAGETQYF. As DNA, the CDR3 is TGTGCCACCAGTGATCCCCGGGGGGCAGGAGAGACCCAGTACTTC.

The rearrangement uses TRBV28 and TRBJ2-1; D might be TRBD1 (5 bases). CDR3 length: 14 amino acids. The ends were cut back, 6 bases at V and 4 bases at J, with 13 bases in the middle. Germline V CDR1 and CDR2: MDHEN, SYDVKM. The CDR3 spells CASRRAGPYNEQFF. The CDR3 region has the DNA TGTGCCAGCAGAAGGGCAGGGCCGTACAATGAGCAGTTCTTC. The whole variable domain, filled in from reference TRBV28 and TRBJ2-1, reads DVKVTQSSRYLVKRTGEKVFLECVQDMDHENMFWYRQDPGLGLRLIYFSYDVKMKEKGDIPEGYSVSREKKERFSLILESASTNQTSMYLCASRRAGPYNEQFFGPGTRLTVL.

This clone was observed a single time. The chain carries TRBV18 and TRBJ2-3; a possible D gene is TRBD1 (5 bases). V was clipped by 2 bases and J by 1 base, with 10 bases between them. Germline V gives CDR1 KGHSH, CDR2 LQKENI. The CDR3 covers 15 residues. The CDR3 DNA reads as TGTGCCAGCTCACCAGGACACATGGGCACAGATACGCAGTATTTT. Translation: CASSPGHMGTDTQYF. The variable domain in full, with the rest retrieved from reference TRBV18 and TRBJ2-3, is NAGVMQNPRHLVRRRGQEARLRCSPMKGHSHVYWYRQLPEEGLKFMVYLQKENIIDESGMPKERFSAEFPKEGPSILRIQQVVRGDSAAYFCASSPGHMGTDTQYFGPGTRLTVL.

A few counts support this clone. The genes are TRBV7-2 and TRBJ2-7, with TRBD2 identical over 11 bases. The CDR3 contains 18 residues. CDR1 SGHTA and CDR2 FQGNSA come from the germline V gene. V was clipped by 0 bases and J by 3 bases; unmatched bases: 10. In DNA, the CDR3 is TGTGCCAGCAGCTTAGCGGCCCCCACTAGCGGGAGCTTCTACGAGCAGTACTTC. Its translation: CASSLAAPTSGSFYEQYF. The full variable domain, with the rest looked up from reference TRBV7-2 and TRBJ2-7, is GAGVSQSPSNKVTEKGKDVELRCDPISGHTALYWYRQSLGQGLEFLIYFQGNSAPDKSGLPSDRFSAERTGGSVSTLTIQRTQQEDSAVYLCASSLAAPTSGSFYEQYFGPGTRLTVT.

The chain's CDR3 is CASSVQQGLYGYTF. The CDR3 DNA reads as TGTGCCAGCAGCGTCCAACAGGGGCTCTATGGCTACACCTTC. The rearrangement joins TRBV9 to TRBJ1-2, with 7 bases that match TRBD1. The CDR3 is made up of 14 amino acids. Unmatched junction bases numbered 5, after V lost 2 bases and J lost 4 bases. Germline loops: CDR1 SGDLS, CDR2 YYNGEE.

The chain couples TRBV2 to TRBJ2-7; perhaps TRBD1 as D (6 bases). The CDR3 spans 11 residues. Trimming stripped 6 bases from V and 5 bases from J, with 8 bases between. Germline V gives CDR1 SNHLY, CDR2 FYNNEI. The CDR3 DNA follows: TGTGCCAGCAGACAGGGTGACGAGCAGTACTTC. Protein sequence: CASRQGDEQYF.

The rearrangement links TRBV7-2 to TRBJ2-7, with D maybe TRBD2 (6 bases). V lost 5 bases and J lost 2, with 13 bases in between. Germline loops: CDR1 SGHTA, CDR2 FQGNSA. The CDR3 length is 14 residues. The DNA for the CDR3 is TGTGCCAGCAGCCGGGACTCCAAAGCCTACGAGCAGTACTTC. It translates to CASSRDSKAYEQYF.

This clone was counted a single time. The V and J genes are TRBV9 and TRBJ1-5; 7 nucleotides agree with TRBD1. With 3 bases clipped from V and 6 bases from J, the junction kept 6 bases outside the gene matches. The CDR3 contains 14 residues. Looked up from germline, CDR1 is SGDLS and CDR2 is YYNGEE. CDR3 sequence reads: CASSAGTALQPQHF. Here the CDR3 DNA reads TGTGCCAGCAGCGCCGGGACAGCCCTTCAGCCCCAGCATTTT.

V and J are TRBV7-2 and TRBJ1-3, with D possibly TRBD1 on 5 matching bases. The germline gives CDR1 SGHTA, CDR2 FQGNSA. This CDR3 is 16 amino acids long. Trimming pared 5 bases from V and 3 bases from J, leaving 17 bases between. CDR3 residues: CASSAYSGKGGNTIYF. The CDR3 nucleotides read TGTGCCAGCAGCGCCTATTCAGGGAAAGGTGGAAACACCATATATTTT.

Worth noting for this clone: A read error may produce the germline difference seen at one junction end. The J gene is TRBJ1-1, the V gene TRBV2; the D is unclear. Germline V lookup: CDR1 SNHLY, CDR2 FYNNEI. This CDR3 has 12 amino acids. The CDR3 sequence is CASSDRNTEALF. The CDR3 DNA is TGTGCCAGCAGTGACAGGAACACTGAAGCTCTCTTT.

The chain links TRBV6-5 to TRBJ1-1, with 10 bases lining up with TRBD1. V lost 4 bases to trimming and J lost 6 bases; unmatched junction nucleotides: 5. In germline, CDR1 is MNHEY, CDR2 SVGAGI. This CDR3 comprises 14 residues. CDR3 residues: CASSFWDRGSEAFF. The CDR3 nucleotides are TGTGCCAGCAGTTTCTGGGACAGGGGATCTGAAGCTTTCTTT.

V and J are TRBV9 and TRBJ2-7; 7 nucleotides align to TRBD2. Trimming cost V 0 bases and J 5 bases; bases outside gene matches: 5. Germline V gene data show CDR1 as SGDLS and CDR2 as YYNGEE. The CDR3 has 14 amino acids. The chain's CDR3 is CASSVEGRANEQYF. The DNA of the CDR3 is TGTGCCAGCAGCGTAGAAGGGAGGGCCAACGAGCAGTACTTC.